Here is one T cell receptor (beta chain) with its context. Its specificity is unknown. The record originates from a study of monozygotic twins with inflammatory bowel disease. General observations from the study: Telling different T cell subtypes apart from each other was not possible. Differences in immunosuppressive treatment may have been a source of added variability in patient repertoires. There was no support for any single strong signal or clonotype associated with IBD.

Through template switching, UMIs that included a 6-nucleotide sample barcode were added. TCRdb re-called the 5' RACE reads, yielding one record per CDR3 amino acid sequence without DNA. Recorded for this sample: 200,000 to 250,000 distinct CDR3 sequences. CDR1 is LGHDT, CDR2 YNNKEL, per germline (reference sequence). CDR3 length equals 12 residues. Sequenced material: blood. The clonotype was recovered from a human donor with ulcerative colitis or Crohn's disease, or a healthy co-twin of an affected twin (not recorded which). J is TRBJ2-7 and V is TRBV3-1. This CDR3 reads CASSQGNREQYF.